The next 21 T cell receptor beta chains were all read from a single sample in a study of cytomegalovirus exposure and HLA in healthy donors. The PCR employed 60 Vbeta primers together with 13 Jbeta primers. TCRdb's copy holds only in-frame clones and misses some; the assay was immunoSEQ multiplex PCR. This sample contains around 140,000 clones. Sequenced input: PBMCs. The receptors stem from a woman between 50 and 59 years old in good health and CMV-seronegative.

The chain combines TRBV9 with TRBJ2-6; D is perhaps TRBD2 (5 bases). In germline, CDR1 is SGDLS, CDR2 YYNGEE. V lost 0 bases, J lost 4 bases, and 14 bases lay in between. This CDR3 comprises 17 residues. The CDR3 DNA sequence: TGTGCCAGCAGCGTAGCGACCCCCGGGATAGGGGCCAACGTCCTGACTTTC. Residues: CASSVATPGIGANVLTF.

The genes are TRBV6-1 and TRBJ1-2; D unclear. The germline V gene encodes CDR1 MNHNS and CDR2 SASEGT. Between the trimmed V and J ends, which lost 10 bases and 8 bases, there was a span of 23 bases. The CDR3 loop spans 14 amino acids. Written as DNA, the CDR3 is TGTGCCACCGACACAAGGGAGCTCCCCTGGGGCTACACCTTC. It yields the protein CATDTRELPWGYTF.

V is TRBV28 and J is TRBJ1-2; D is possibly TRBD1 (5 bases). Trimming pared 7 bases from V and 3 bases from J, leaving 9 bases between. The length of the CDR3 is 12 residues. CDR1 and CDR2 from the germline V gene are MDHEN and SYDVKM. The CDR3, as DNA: TGTGCCAGCAAGTGGGGGGACTATGGCTACACCTTC. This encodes CASKWGDYGYTF.

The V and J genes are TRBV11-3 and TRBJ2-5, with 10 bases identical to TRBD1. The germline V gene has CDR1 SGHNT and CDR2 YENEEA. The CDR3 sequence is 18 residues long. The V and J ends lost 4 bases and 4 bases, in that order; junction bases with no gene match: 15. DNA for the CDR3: TGTGCCAGCAGCTCAACCTTCCCGGGACAGGGGTCCCCAGAGACCCAGTACTTC. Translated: CASSSTFPGQGSPETQYF. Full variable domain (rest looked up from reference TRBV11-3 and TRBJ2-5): EAGVVQSPRYKIIEKKQPVAFWCNPISGHNTLYWYLQNLGQGPELLIRYENEEAVDDSQLPKDRFSAERLKGVDSTLKIQPAELGDSAVYLCASSSTFPGQGSPETQYFGPGTRLLVL.

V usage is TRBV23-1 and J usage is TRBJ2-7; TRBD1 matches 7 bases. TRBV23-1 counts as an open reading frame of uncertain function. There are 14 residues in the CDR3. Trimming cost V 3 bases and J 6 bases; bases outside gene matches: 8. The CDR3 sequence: CASSHPRQGIEQYF. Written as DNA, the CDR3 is TGCGCCAGCAGTCATCCGAGACAGGGTATCGAGCAGTACTTC.

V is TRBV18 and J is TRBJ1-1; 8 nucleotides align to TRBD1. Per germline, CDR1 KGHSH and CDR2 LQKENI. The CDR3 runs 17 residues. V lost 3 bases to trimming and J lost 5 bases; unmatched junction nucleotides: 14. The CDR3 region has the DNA TGTGCCAGCTCACCCCAAGGTGGCAGGGGGCTTGGAACTGAAGCTTTCTTT. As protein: CASSPQGGRGLGTEAFF.

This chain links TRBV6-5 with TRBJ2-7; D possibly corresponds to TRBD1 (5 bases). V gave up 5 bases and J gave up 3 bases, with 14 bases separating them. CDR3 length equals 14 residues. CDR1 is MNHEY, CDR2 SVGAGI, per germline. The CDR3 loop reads CASSTYGAHYEQYF. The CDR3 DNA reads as TGTGCCAGCAGTACCTATGGGGCTCACTACGAGCAGTACTTC.

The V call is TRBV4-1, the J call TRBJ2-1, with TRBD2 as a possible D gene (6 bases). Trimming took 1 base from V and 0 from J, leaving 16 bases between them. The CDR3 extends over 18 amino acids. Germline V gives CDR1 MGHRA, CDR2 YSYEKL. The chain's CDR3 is CASSQGPPGEISYNEQFF. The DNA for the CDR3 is TGCGCCAGCAGCCAAGGCCCCCCGGGGGAAATCTCCTACAATGAGCAGTTCTTC.

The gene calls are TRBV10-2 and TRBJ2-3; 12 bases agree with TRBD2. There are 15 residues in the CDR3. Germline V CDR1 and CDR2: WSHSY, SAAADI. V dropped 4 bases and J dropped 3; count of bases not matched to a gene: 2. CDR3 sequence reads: CASSATSGRTDTQYF. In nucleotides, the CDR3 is TGCGCCAGCAGTGCGACTAGCGGGAGAACAGATACGCAGTATTTT.

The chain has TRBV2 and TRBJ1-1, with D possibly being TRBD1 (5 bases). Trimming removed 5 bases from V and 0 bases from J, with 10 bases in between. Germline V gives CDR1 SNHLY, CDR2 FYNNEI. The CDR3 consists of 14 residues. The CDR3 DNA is TGTGCCAGCAGTAAACAGGCTATGAACACTGAAGCTTTCTTT. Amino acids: CASSKQAMNTEAFF.

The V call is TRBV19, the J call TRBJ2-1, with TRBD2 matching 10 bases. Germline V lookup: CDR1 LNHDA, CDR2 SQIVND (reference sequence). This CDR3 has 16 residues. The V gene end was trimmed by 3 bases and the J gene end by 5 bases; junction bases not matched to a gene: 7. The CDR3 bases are TGTGCCAGTAGTATCATCAGCGGGAGGGGTCACAATGAGCAGTTCTTC. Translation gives CASSIISGRGHNEQFF.

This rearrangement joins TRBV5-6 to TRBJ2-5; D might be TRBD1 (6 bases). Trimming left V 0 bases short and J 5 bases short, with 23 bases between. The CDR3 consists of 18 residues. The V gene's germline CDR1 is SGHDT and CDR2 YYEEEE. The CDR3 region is CASSLVGSLRQAHETQYF. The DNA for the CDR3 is TGTGCCAGCAGCTTGGTCGGATCTCTCCGACAGGCGCACGAGACCCAGTACTTC.

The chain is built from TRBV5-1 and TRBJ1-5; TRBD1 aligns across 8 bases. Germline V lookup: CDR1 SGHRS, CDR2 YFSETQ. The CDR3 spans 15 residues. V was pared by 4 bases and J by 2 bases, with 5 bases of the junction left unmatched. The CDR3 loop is CASSKGTGGNQPQHF. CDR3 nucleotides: TGCGCCAGCAGCAAAGGGACAGGAGGCAATCAGCCCCAGCATTTT.

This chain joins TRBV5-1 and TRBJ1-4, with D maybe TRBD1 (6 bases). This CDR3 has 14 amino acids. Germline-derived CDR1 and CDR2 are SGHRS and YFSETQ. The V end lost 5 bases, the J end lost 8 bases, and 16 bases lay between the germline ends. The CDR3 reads CASRPGVDEEKLFF. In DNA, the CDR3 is TGCGCCAGCAGACCAGGGGTGGACGAGGAAAAACTGTTTTTT.

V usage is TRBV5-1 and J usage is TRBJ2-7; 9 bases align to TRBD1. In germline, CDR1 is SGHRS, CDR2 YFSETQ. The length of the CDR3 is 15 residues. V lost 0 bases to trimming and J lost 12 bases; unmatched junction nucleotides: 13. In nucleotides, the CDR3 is TGCGCCAGCAGCTTGGAACCGGGACAGGGAGAAAATCGGTACTTC. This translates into CASSLEPGQGENRYF.

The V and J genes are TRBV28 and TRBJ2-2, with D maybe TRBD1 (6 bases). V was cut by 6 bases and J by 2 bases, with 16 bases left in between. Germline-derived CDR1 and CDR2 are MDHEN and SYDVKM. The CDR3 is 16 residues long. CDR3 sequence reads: CASSSPRQANTGELFF. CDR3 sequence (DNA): TGTGCCAGCAGCTCCCCGAGACAGGCCAACACCGGGGAGCTGTTTTTT.

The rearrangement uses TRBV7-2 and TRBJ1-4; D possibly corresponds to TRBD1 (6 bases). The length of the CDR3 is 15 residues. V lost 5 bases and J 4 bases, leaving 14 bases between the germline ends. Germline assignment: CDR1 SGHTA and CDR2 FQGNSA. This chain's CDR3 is CASSGGVGLNEKLFF. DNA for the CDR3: TGTGCCAGCAGCGGGGGCGTCGGGCTTAATGAAAAACTGTTTTTT.

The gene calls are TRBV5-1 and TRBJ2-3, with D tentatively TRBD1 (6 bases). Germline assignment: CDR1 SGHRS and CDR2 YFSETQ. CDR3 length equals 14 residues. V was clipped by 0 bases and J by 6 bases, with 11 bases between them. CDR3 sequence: CASSLGQDSDTQYF. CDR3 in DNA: TGCGCCAGCAGCTTGGGACAGGATAGCGATACGCAGTATTTT.

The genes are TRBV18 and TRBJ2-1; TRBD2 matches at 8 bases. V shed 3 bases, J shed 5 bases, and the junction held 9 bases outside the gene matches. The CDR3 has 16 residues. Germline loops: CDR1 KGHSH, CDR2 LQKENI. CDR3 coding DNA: TGTGCCAGCTCACCCCTCGCGGGAGGAGGAAACAATGAGCAGTTCTTC. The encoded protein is CASSPLAGGGNNEQFF.

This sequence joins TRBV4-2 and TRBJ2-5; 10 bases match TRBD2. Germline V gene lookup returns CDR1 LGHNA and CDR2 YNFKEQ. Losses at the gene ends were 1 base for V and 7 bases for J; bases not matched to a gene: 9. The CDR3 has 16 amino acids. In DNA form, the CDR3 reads TGTGCCAGCAGCCAAGGGGAGCGGGAGGGCCGGGGGACCCAGTACTTC. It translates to CASSQGEREGRGTQYF.

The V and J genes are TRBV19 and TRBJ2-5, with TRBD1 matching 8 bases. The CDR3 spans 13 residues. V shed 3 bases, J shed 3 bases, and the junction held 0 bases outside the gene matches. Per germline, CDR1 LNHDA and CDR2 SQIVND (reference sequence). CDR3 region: CASSMDREETQYF. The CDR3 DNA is TGTGCCAGTAGTATGGACAGGGAAGAGACCCAGTACTTC. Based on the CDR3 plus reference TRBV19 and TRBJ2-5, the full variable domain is DGGITQSPKYLFRKEGQNVTLSCEQNLNHDAMYWYRQDPGQGLRLIYYSQIVNDFQKGDIAEGYSVSREKKESFPLTVTSAQKNPTAFYLCASSMDREETQYFGPGTRLLVL.